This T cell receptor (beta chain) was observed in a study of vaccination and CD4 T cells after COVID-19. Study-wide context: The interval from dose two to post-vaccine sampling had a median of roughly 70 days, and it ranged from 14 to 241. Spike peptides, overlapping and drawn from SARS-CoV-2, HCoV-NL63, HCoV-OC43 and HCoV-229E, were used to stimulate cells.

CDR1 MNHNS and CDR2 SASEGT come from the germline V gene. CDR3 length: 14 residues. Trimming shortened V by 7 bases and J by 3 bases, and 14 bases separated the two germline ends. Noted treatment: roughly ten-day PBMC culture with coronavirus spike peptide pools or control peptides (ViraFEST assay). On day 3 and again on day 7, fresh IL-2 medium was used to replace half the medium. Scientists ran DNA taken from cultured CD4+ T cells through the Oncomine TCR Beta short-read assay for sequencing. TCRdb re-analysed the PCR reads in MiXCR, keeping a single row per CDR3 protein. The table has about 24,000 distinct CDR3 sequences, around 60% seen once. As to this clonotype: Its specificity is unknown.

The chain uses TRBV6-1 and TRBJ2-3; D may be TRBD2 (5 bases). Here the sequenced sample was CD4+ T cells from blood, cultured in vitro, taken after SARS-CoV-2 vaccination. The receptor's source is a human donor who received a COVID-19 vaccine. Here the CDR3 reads CASTARTGTDTQYF. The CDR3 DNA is TGTGCCAGCACCGCACGGACTGGGACAGATACGCAGTATTTT.